This record covers a single T cell receptor (beta chain). CDR1 is SGHAT and CDR2 is FQNNGV in the germline V gene. CDR3 length: 13 residues. Trimming took off 2 bases at V and 8 bases at J, with 12 bases between the two ends. These data belong to a study of blood T cell repertoires in COVID-19. Libraries were prepared by immunoSEQ multiplex PCR; TCRdb keeps only in-frame clonotypes and omits some of them. The top ten hold around 0.5% of the sample, which has under 200,000 clones, more than 85% seen once. V usage is TRBV11-2 and J usage is TRBJ1-2; D gene uncertain. The sequencing input was peripheral blood. The origin of this receptor is a man in his sixties with COVID-19, enrolled during active disease. The DNA for the CDR3 is TGTGCCAGCAGCTTAAACCTGGAGGGAGGCTACACCTTC. It translates to CASSLNLEGGYTF.